The T cell receptor (beta chain) described here comes from a study of cytomegalovirus exposure and HLA in healthy donors. Per germline, CDR1 LGHNA and CDR2 YNFKEQ. This CDR3 contains 15 residues. Trimming at V came to 1 base and at J to 2 bases, leaving 1 base not matched to a gene. Generated by immunoSEQ multiplex PCR, the TCRdb table keeps only in-frame clones and is missing some. This table holds roughly 250,000 clones, more than 75% found once. This chain connects TRBV4-2 to TRBJ2-1; 8 bases are a match to TRBD1. Sequencing input: PBMCs. The origin of this receptor is a young man in good health and CMV-seronegative. CDR3 nucleotide sequence: TGTGCCAGCAGCCAAGGACAGGGGACCTACAATGAGCAGTTCTTC. This codes for CASSQGQGTYNEQFF.